The 17 T cell receptor beta chains below were found in one sample sequenced in a study of CD8+ T cells in alopecia areata. As the sequencing template, cDNA was produced by extracting RNA and reverse transcribing it. Generated by immunoSEQ multiplex PCR, the TCRdb table keeps only in-frame clones and is missing some. Among roughly 120,000 clones listed, roughly 50% were seen once. Treatment of the sample: oral pan-JAK inhibitor, 5-10 mg twice daily. The sample consisted of CD4+ T cells sorted from blood, taken at week 24, from a patient treated with tofacitinib. Receptors were obtained from a human donor with alopecia areata.

The chain carries TRBV30 and TRBJ2-4, with D hard to call. V gave up 1 base and J gave up 0 bases, with 1 base separating them. From germline, CDR1 is GTSNPN and CDR2 SVGIG (reference sequence). The CDR3 runs 12 residues. The CDR3 DNA reads TGTGCCTGGAGTGCAGCCAAAAACATTCAGTACTTC. Protein sequence: CAWSAAKNIQYF.

The V gene is TRBV5-1, the J gene TRBJ1-6; D call uncertain. Trimming stripped 5 bases from V and 8 bases from J, with 11 bases between. The CDR3 spans 13 residues. Germline CDR1 and CDR2: SGHRS and YFSETQ. CDR3 sequence: CASRLDQDSPLHF. The DNA for the CDR3 is TGCGCCAGCAGACTTGATCAGGATTCACCCCTCCACTTT.

The chain links TRBV30 to TRBJ1-5; tentatively, D is TRBD1 (5 bases). CDR1 is GTSNPN, CDR2 SVGIG, per germline (reference sequence). This CDR3 has 15 residues. Trimming pared 1 base from V and 6 bases from J, leaving 16 bases between. The CDR3 nucleotides are TGTGCCTGGAGTGGGGTTCCAGTGAGGGGTCAGCCCCAGCATTTT. Translation: CAWSGVPVRGQPQHF.

This chain joins TRBV2 and TRBJ2-1; no reliable D call. The CDR3 is made up of 11 amino acids. Trimming pared 2 bases from V and 4 bases from J, leaving 0 bases between. Per the germline V gene, CDR1 is SNHLY and CDR2 is FYNNEI. Written as DNA, the CDR3 is TGTGCCAGCAGTGAATACAATGAGCAGTTCTTC. Encoded protein: CASSEYNEQFF.

As to this clone: The identical CDR3 is also encoded by other nucleotide sequences in the sample. CDR3 DNA sequence: TGTGCCTGGTCCCGGAACAGCAATCAGCCCCAGCATTTT. It is translated as CAWSRNSNQPQHF. V usage is TRBV30 and J usage is TRBJ1-5, with D hard to call. CDR1 and CDR2 from the germline V gene are GTSNPN and SVGIG (reference sequence). Trimming cost V 5 bases and J 1 base, with 9 bases left between them. CDR3 length: 13 amino acids.

The V and J genes are TRBV5-1 and TRBJ1-6; possibly TRBD1 for D (5 bases). CDR1 is SGHRS, CDR2 YFSETQ, per germline. V shed 4 bases and J shed 7 bases, with 12 bases lying between them. This CDR3 is 14 amino acids long. The CDR3 loop is CASSPGGTNSPLHF. CDR3 coding DNA: TGCGCCAGCAGCCCGGGGGGAACCAATTCACCCCTCCACTTT.

This clone was detected only a few times. V gene TRBV5-1 combines with J gene TRBJ1-4; D unresolved. The CDR3 sequence is 14 residues long. Per the germline V gene, CDR1 is SGHRS and CDR2 is YFSETQ. V lost 4 bases and J 6 bases, leaving 13 bases between the germline ends. CDR3 in amino acids: CASSTGRSDEKLFF. CDR3 DNA: TGCGCCAGCAGCACCGGACGCTCCGATGAAAAACTGTTTTTT.

The genes are TRBV5-1 and TRBJ2-5; either TRBD1 or TRBD2 may fit D (5 bases each). Germline V lookup: CDR1 SGHRS, CDR2 YFSETQ. The CDR3 is made up of 15 amino acids. Trimming stripped 4 bases from V and 7 bases from J, with 20 bases between. In nucleotides, the CDR3 is TGCGCCAGCAGCCCGACCGGGACGGAAGGATTGACCCAGTACTTC. Translation gives CASSPTGTEGLTQYF.

CDR3 loop: CASSPGPYYGYTF. In DNA, the CDR3 is TGTGCCAGCTCACCAGGACCGTACTATGGCTACACCTTC. This chain links TRBV18 with TRBJ1-2; D gene unclear. Germline V gene sequence: CDR1 KGHSH, CDR2 LQKENI. Trimming took off 2 bases at V and 3 bases at J, with 7 bases between the two ends. This CDR3 is 13 amino acids long.

In its sample, this clone was seen once. The chain has TRBV2 and TRBJ2-2; no definite D call. Germline CDR1 and CDR2: SNHLY and FYNNEI. V shed 5 bases and J shed 6 bases, with 10 bases lying between them. This CDR3 has 13 amino acids. In nucleotides, the CDR3 is TGTGCCAGCAGTAGGATAGGCTCCGGGGAGCTGTTTTTT. Translated, it gives CASSRIGSGELFF.

This clone was picked up a small number of times. The V call is TRBV4-3, the J call TRBJ1-2; 7 bases match TRBD1. With 3 bases clipped from V and 6 bases from J, the junction kept 13 bases outside the gene matches. From germline, CDR1 is LGHNA and CDR2 YSLEER. This CDR3 has 16 amino acids. The CDR3 coding sequence is TGCGCCAGCAGCCAGGCCCTGGGACAGCGGCAGCATGGCTACACCTTC. Translating gives CASSQALGQRQHGYTF.

CDR3 sequence: CASSLSAGELFF. The CDR3 nucleotides read TGCGCCAGCAGCTTGAGTGCCGGGGAGCTGTTTTTT. The chain uses TRBV5-1 and TRBJ2-2; no clear D gene. Between the trimmed V and J ends, which lost 1 base and 6 bases, there was a span of 4 bases. Germline V lookup: CDR1 SGHRS, CDR2 YFSETQ. The CDR3 contains 12 residues.

This chain uses TRBV2 with TRBJ2-6, with D unclear. CDR3 size: 14 residues. CDR1 and CDR2 from the germline V gene are SNHLY and FYNNEI. Trimming cost V 4 bases and J 3 bases, with 7 bases left between them. CDR3 nucleotides: TGTGCCAGCAGTGGGATGAGTGGGGCCAACGTCCTGACTTTC. Amino acids: CASSGMSGANVLTF.

This clone was picked up a small number of times. The V call is TRBV6-5, the J call TRBJ2-5; D perhaps matches TRBD2 (6 bases). Trimming pared 6 bases from V and 2 bases from J, leaving 13 bases between. The CDR3 covers 14 residues. Germline CDR1 and CDR2: MNHEY and SVGAGI. CDR3 residues: CASRGAGSQETQYF. CDR3 nucleotide sequence: TGTGCCAGCAGAGGTGCGGGATCGCAAGAGACCCAGTACTTC.

This clone was recorded many times. V usage is TRBV19 and J usage is TRBJ2-1, with unresolved D. V was trimmed by 6 bases and J by 0 bases, leaving 12 bases between them. CDR3 length: 15 residues. Germline loops: CDR1 LNHDA, CDR2 SQIVND (reference sequence). This CDR3 is CASRQDTSSYNEQFF. CDR3 nucleotide sequence: TGTGCCAGTAGACAAGACACGAGCTCCTACAATGAGCAGTTCTTC. Drawing the rest from reference TRBV19 and TRBJ2-1, the complete variable domain is DGGITQSPKYLFRKEGQNVTLSCEQNLNHDAMYWYRQDPGQGLRLIYYSQIVNDFQKGDIAEGYSVSREKKESFPLTVTSAQKNPTAFYLCASRQDTSSYNEQFFGPGTRLTVL.

V and J are TRBV10-3 and TRBJ1-2; D is ambiguous. The ends were cut back, 6 bases at V and 8 bases at J, with 13 bases in the middle. Per the germline V gene, CDR1 is ENHRY and CDR2 is SYGVKD. The CDR3 has 12 residues. CDR3 sequence: CAIRPGERGYTF. DNA of the CDR3: TGTGCCATCAGACCCGGGGAGAGGGGCTACACCTTC.

V and J are TRBV7-2 and TRBJ1-4, with TRBD1 identical over 7 bases. Germline trimming cut 5 bases from V and 8 bases from J; bases unmatched to any gene: 5. CDR1 and CDR2 from the germline V gene are SGHTA and FQGNSA. The CDR3 totals 13 residues. The chain's CDR3 is CASSPIQGEKLFF. The CDR3 coding sequence is TGTGCCAGCAGCCCGATACAGGGGGAAAAACTGTTTTTT. The entire variable domain, with the rest obtained from reference TRBV7-2 and TRBJ1-4, is as follows: GAGVSQSPSNKVTEKGKDVELRCDPISGHTALYWYRQSLGQGLEFLIYFQGNSAPDKSGLPSDRFSAERTGGSVSTLTIQRTQQEDSAVYLCASSPIQGEKLFFGSGTQLSVL.